A single sample gave rise to the 8 T cell receptor beta chains below, sequenced in a study of identical twins (dated by TCRdb to the mid-2010s). The library was obtained by 5' RACE. The sequencing machine was an Illumina HiSeq 2000. TCRdb ran its own pipeline on the public reads, namely fastp trimming at Q25 and MiXCR clone calling, and kept in-frame beta chains. Every distinct CDR3 protein forms one entry, paired with its most common genes and DNA. The sample profile shows around 530,000 distinct CDR3 sequences; 13% to 15% of them were found once. The ten biggest clones cover roughly 0.4% of the sample. The same specimen was also included in a second study, on yellow fever vaccine responses in identical twins.

Sequencing used CD4+ T cells sorted from blood. The source is a woman aged 18 to 35 in good health.

The chain carries TRBV12-3 or TRBV12-4 and TRBJ1-2; D remains ambiguous. Trimming removed 6 bases at V and 10 bases at J, with 6 bases between. The CDR3 is made up of 9 amino acids. The CDR3 region has the DNA TGTGCCAGCAGGTCCCTCTACACCTTC. This sequence encodes CASRSLYTF.

The table lists this clonotype with a few counts. This chain links TRBV7-8 with TRBJ2-5; D gene ambiguous. Germline CDR1 reads SGHVS; CDR2 reads FQNEAQ. This CDR3 contains 14 residues. Deletions cut 1 base from V and 4 bases from J, with 10 bases between. CDR3 coding DNA: TGTGCCAGCAGCTTAGACGGTTGGGTAGAGACCCAGTACTTC. Its translation is CASSLDGWVETQYF.

This clonotype appeared a few times. This chain joins TRBV5-1 and TRBJ1-2; 9 bases map to TRBD1. CDR1 is SGHRS and CDR2 is YFSETQ in the germline V gene. After removal of 4 bases from V and 4 bases from J, the junction contained 11 bases not matched to a gene. The CDR3 contains 16 residues. The DNA of the CDR3 is TGCGCCAGCAGCCTGGAAGGGACAGGGAAAAGCTATGGCTACACCTTC. Protein: CASSLEGTGKSYGYTF. Using reference TRBV5-1 and TRBJ1-2 for the parts outside the CDR3, the full variable domain is KAGVTQTPRYLIKTRGQQVTLSCSPISGHRSVSWYQQTPGQGLQFLFEYFSETQRNKGNFPGRFSGRQFSNSRSEMNVSTLELGDSALYLCASSLEGTGKSYGYTFGSGTRLTVV.

The chain recombines TRBV11-2 with TRBJ2-2; weak D call: TRBD2 (6 bases). The CDR3 loop spans 17 amino acids. CDR1 is SGHAT, CDR2 FQNNGV, per germline. V was cut by 1 base and J by 0 bases, with 12 bases left in between. The CDR3 nucleotides are TGTGCCAGCAGCTTAGTCGGTCTAGCGACGAACACCGGGGAGCTGTTTTTT. Translated: CASSLVGLATNTGELFF.

This CDR3 is CASSQDFSGTFRSSYEQYF. In DNA, the CDR3 is TGTGCCAGCAGCCAAGATTTTTCGGGTACTTTCCGGAGCTCCTACGAGCAGTACTTC. This rearrangement joins TRBV14 to TRBJ2-7; D not certain. The germline gives CDR1 SGHDN, CDR2 FVKESK. Trimming pared 0 bases from V and 0 bases from J, leaving 21 bases between. The CDR3 totals 19 residues. The full variable domain, completed using reference TRBV14 and TRBJ2-7, is EAGVTQFPSHSVIEKGQTVTLRCDPISGHDNLYWYRRVMGKEIKFLLHFVKESKQDESGMPNNRFLAERTGGTYSTLKVQPAELEDSGVYFCASSQDFSGTFRSSYEQYFGPGTRLTVT.

The V call is TRBV19, the J call TRBJ2-1; 7 positions agree with TRBD2. Germline CDR1 is LNHDA and CDR2 is SQIVND (reference sequence). The CDR3 totals 15 residues. V lost 7 bases to trimming and J lost 8 bases; unmatched junction nucleotides: 14. CDR3: CASNQGEGGGYEQFF. CDR3 bases: TGTGCCAGTAACCAAGGGGAGGGAGGAGGCTATGAGCAGTTCTTC.

This clonotype was seen only a few times. The chain joins TRBV9 to TRBJ2-1; possible D gene TRBD1, 6 bases. V was shortened by 3 bases and J by 5 bases, with 9 bases between the two germline ends. This CDR3 spans 13 amino acids. Germline V gives CDR1 SGDLS, CDR2 YYNGEE. CDR3 DNA sequence: TGTGCCAGCAGCGCTCGGACAGACAATGAGCAGTTCTTC. The encoded protein is CASSARTDNEQFF.

This clonotype was seen a handful of times. The rearrangement uses TRBV5-1 and TRBJ1-1; 11 bases map to TRBD1. Germline assignment: CDR1 SGHRS and CDR2 YFSETQ. With 4 bases clipped from V and 5 bases from J, the junction kept 7 bases outside the gene matches. This CDR3 has 15 amino acids. The CDR3 region is CASSPGDRGVTEAFF. CDR3 sequence (DNA): TGCGCCAGCAGCCCGGGGGACAGGGGGGTGACTGAAGCTTTCTTT.